The 28 T cell receptor beta chains below all came from one sample that was sequenced in a study of blood T cell repertoires in COVID-19. TCRdb keeps only in-frame clones here, not all; method: immunoSEQ multiplex PCR. In the table there are over 200,000 clones, 65% to 90% of which are singletons. The specimen sequenced was peripheral blood. The receptors here all came from a human donor in a cohort sampled during active COVID-19.

The chain links TRBV5-4 to TRBJ1-5; maybe TRBD1 (5 bases). CDR3 length: 13 amino acids. The V gene lost 4 bases and the J gene lost 5 bases, with 10 bases spanning the gap. The germline V gene encodes CDR1 SGHNT and CDR2 YYREEE (reference sequence). As DNA, the CDR3 is TGTGCCAGCAGCAACACAGGAGATCAGCCCCAGCATTTT. Translation gives CASSNTGDQPQHF.

V and J are TRBV7-9 and TRBJ2-1; D is ambiguous. Between the trimmed V and J ends, which lost 8 bases and 0 bases, there was a span of 8 bases. Per germline, CDR1 SEHNR and CDR2 FQNEAQ (reference sequence). The CDR3 runs 13 residues. The CDR3 is CASATFSYNEQFF. The CDR3 nucleotides read TGTGCCAGCGCCACTTTCTCCTACAATGAGCAGTTCTTC.

This clone came up a few times. The genes are TRBV14 and TRBJ1-1; D is perhaps TRBD1 (5 bases). Germline CDR1 reads SGHDN; CDR2 reads FVKESK. The CDR3 has 15 residues. Trimming took off 1 base at V and 0 bases at J, with 9 bases between the two ends. CDR3 amino acids: CASSQGRGLNTEAFF. Written as DNA, the CDR3 is TGTGCCAGCAGCCAAGGGCGGGGGTTGAACACTGAAGCTTTCTTT.

This chain joins TRBV6-6 and TRBJ2-7, with TRBD1 matching 9 bases. The V and J ends lost 4 bases and 4 bases, in that order; junction bases with no gene match: 8. CDR1 and CDR2 (germline): MNHNY, SVGAGI (reference sequence). The CDR3 length is 15 residues. In DNA, the CDR3 is TGTGCCAGCAGTTCTCGCGGGACAGGGTTGTACGAGCAGTACTTC. Amino acids: CASSSRGTGLYEQYF.

The gene calls are TRBV14 and TRBJ2-1; 7 bases line up with TRBD1. CDR3 size: 15 residues. V was pared by 4 bases and J by 3 bases, with 6 bases of the junction left unmatched. From germline, CDR1 is SGHDN and CDR2 FVKESK. This CDR3 is CASSPGQTVYNEQFF. In DNA form, the CDR3 reads TGTGCCAGCAGCCCGGGACAGACCGTCTACAATGAGCAGTTCTTC.

This clone came up a few times. The V and J genes are TRBV2 and TRBJ1-6; 7 bases are shared with TRBD1. Germline trimming cut 4 bases from V and 5 bases from J; bases unmatched to any gene: 2. CDR1 is SNHLY and CDR2 is FYNNEI in the germline V gene. The CDR3 is 14 residues long. CDR3 nucleotides: TGTGCCAGCAGTGGACAGGGCGATAATTCACCCCTCCACTTT. Its translation: CASSGQGDNSPLHF. Drawing the rest from reference TRBV2 and TRBJ1-6, the complete variable domain is EPEVTQTPSHQVTQMGQEVILRCVPISNHLYFYWYRQILGQKVEFLVSFYNNEISEKSEIFDDQFSVERPDGSNFTLKIRSTKLEDSAMYFCASSGQGDNSPLHFGNGTRLTVT.

Concerning this clone: An end of the junction does not agree with germline; a read error may underlie this. The chain joins TRBV4-3 to TRBJ2-3, with D possibly being TRBD1 (5 bases). CDR1 is LGHNA, CDR2 YSLEER, per germline. CDR3 length equals 13 residues. The CDR3 DNA reads as TGCGCCAGCAGCCAAGGGGCCACAGGTACGCAGTATTTT. Translation: CASSQGATGTQYF.

The J gene is TRBJ1-1, the V gene TRBV6-5; 9 nucleotides align to TRBD1. CDR1 MNHEY and CDR2 SVGAGI come from the germline V gene. Trimming cost V 4 bases and J 1 base; bases outside gene matches: 7. The length of the CDR3 is 16 residues. This CDR3 is CASSSPTGGWNTEAFF. CDR3 nucleotides: TGTGCCAGCAGTTCCCCAACAGGGGGCTGGAACACTGAAGCTTTCTTT.

The V and J genes are TRBV25-1 and TRBJ1-1, with TRBD1 matching 7 bases. The junction had 6 bases not matched to a gene; V was cut back by 1 base and J by 1 base. This CDR3 is built from 16 residues. The germline V gene encodes CDR1 MGHDK and CDR2 SYGVNS. DNA for the CDR3: TGTGCCAGCAGTGAATTAAGGGGGCAGGCGAACACTGAAGCTTTCTTT. It yields the protein CASSELRGQANTEAFF. Together with reference TRBV25-1 and TRBJ1-1, the CDR3 gives the full variable domain: EADIYQTPRYLVIGTGKKITLECSQTMGHDKMYWYQQDPGMELHLIHYSYGVNSTEKGDLSSESTVSRIRTEHFPLTLESARPSHTSQYLCASSELRGQANTEAFFGQGTRLTVV.

The chain employs TRBV30 and TRBJ2-7; no clear D gene. The CDR3 has 13 amino acids. Germline V gene sequence: CDR1 GTSNPN, CDR2 SVGIG (reference sequence). V was shortened by 3 bases and J by 2 bases, with 11 bases between the two germline ends. The CDR3 DNA sequence: TGTGCCTGGAGGATGACTGGAACCTACGAGCAGTACTTC. Its translation: CAWRMTGTYEQYF.

This clone was observed once. The chain employs TRBV10-3 and TRBJ2-2, with D possibly matching TRBD2 (5 bases). Trimming took 3 bases from V and 7 from J, leaving 12 bases between them. Germline values: CDR1 ENHRY, CDR2 SYGVKD. This CDR3 is 14 amino acids long. CDR3: CAISDREWGGELFF. CDR3 sequence (DNA): TGTGCCATCAGTGACCGGGAATGGGGCGGGGAGCTGTTTTTT.

The chain employs TRBV7-9 and TRBJ1-3; D is unclear. The germline V gene has CDR1 SEHNR and CDR2 FQNEAQ (reference sequence). The CDR3 has 13 residues. Trimming stripped 6 bases from V and 4 bases from J, with 10 bases between. DNA for the CDR3: TGTGCCAGCAGTCCAGTACCCGGAAACACCATATATTTT. As protein: CASSPVPGNTIYF.

V gene TRBV9 combines with J gene TRBJ2-4; D remains unclear. Trimming removed 0 bases from V and 6 bases from J, with 7 bases in between. Per germline, CDR1 SGDLS and CDR2 YYNGEE. The CDR3 extends over 13 amino acids. CDR3 loop: CASSVDSRNIQYF. DNA of the CDR3: TGTGCCAGCAGCGTAGATAGCAGAAACATTCAGTACTTC.

This chain joins TRBV28 and TRBJ2-7, with 8 bases that match TRBD1. The CDR3 sequence is 16 residues long. V was clipped by 8 bases and J by 3 bases; unmatched bases: 15. The germline V gene has CDR1 MDHEN and CDR2 SYDVKM. The CDR3 protein is CASRSSPPTGGYEQYF. CDR3 nucleotide sequence: TGTGCCAGCCGCTCGAGCCCCCCCACAGGGGGCTACGAGCAGTACTTC.

This sequence joins TRBV6-6 and TRBJ2-4; D is perhaps TRBD1 (6 bases). This CDR3 is built from 15 residues. Trimming took off 6 bases at V and 0 bases at J, with 12 bases between the two ends. Germline lookup yields CDR1 MNHNY and CDR2 SVGAGI (reference sequence). CDR3 residues: CASRGAQLAKNIQYF. CDR3 nucleotide sequence: TGTGCCAGCAGGGGGGCACAGCTAGCCAAAAACATTCAGTACTTC.

The chain has TRBV18 and TRBJ1-1, with D possibly TRBD1 on 5 matching bases. V lost 3 bases and J 4 bases, leaving 15 bases between the germline ends. CDR3 length equals 15 residues. Germline V CDR1 and CDR2: KGHSH, LQKENI. The CDR3 DNA follows: TGTGCCAGCTCACCGTGGGGGGAATTGGTCACTGAAGCTTTCTTT. Residues: CASSPWGELVTEAFF.

The chain links TRBV27 to TRBJ1-2, with 8 bases lining up with TRBD1. Germline CDR1 is MNHEY and CDR2 is SMNVEV (reference sequence). Trimming at V came to 2 bases and at J to 3 bases, leaving 8 bases not matched to a gene. This CDR3 region has 16 residues. The CDR3 DNA follows: TGTGCCAGCAGTTTAAGGTGGGCAGGGGGCGACTATGGCTACACCTTC. This gives the protein CASSLRWAGGDYGYTF.

Remarks on this clone: The sample holds other DNA sequences that translate to the same CDR3. The V gene is TRBV6-5, the J gene TRBJ1-2, with 8 bases matching TRBD1. There are 13 residues in the CDR3. The V gene end was trimmed by 6 bases and the J gene end by 2 bases; junction bases not matched to a gene: 2. Per germline, CDR1 MNHEY and CDR2 SVGAGI. This CDR3 reads CASRRQGNYGYTF. The CDR3 DNA is TGTGCCAGCAGACGACAGGGGAACTATGGCTACACCTTC.

The genes are TRBV11-2 and TRBJ2-1; tentatively, D is TRBD2 (5 bases). The CDR3 totals 14 residues. Germline CDR1 reads SGHAT; CDR2 reads FQNNGV. Trimming pared 4 bases from V and 7 bases from J, leaving 14 bases between. Here the CDR3 reads CASSSVGIKNEQFF. Here the CDR3 DNA reads TGTGCCAGCAGCTCCGTCGGGATTAAGAATGAGCAGTTCTTC.

The chain combines TRBV27 with TRBJ1-1, with a weak D call TRBD1 (6 bases). The V and J ends lost 0 bases and 0 bases respectively, with 14 bases between them. Germline-derived CDR1 and CDR2 are MNHEY and SMNVEV (reference sequence). This CDR3 has 17 amino acids. The CDR3 spells CASSLSLGAAVNTEAFF. The CDR3, as DNA: TGTGCCAGCAGTTTATCTCTGGGGGCGGCTGTGAACACTGAAGCTTTCTTT.

The V and J genes are TRBV27 and TRBJ2-3, with 8 bases fitting TRBD2. CDR1 and CDR2 from the germline V gene are MNHEY and SMNVEV (reference sequence). The CDR3 loop spans 17 amino acids. The J segment lost 2 bases and the V segment lost 3 bases, leaving 10 bases of the junction unmatched. CDR3 region: CASSFRNGGGYTDTQYF. CDR3 bases: TGTGCCAGCAGTTTTCGCAACGGGGGGGGCTACACAGATACGCAGTATTTT.

V usage is TRBV6-5 and J usage is TRBJ2-7; D ambiguous. Trimming took 6 bases from V and 5 from J, leaving 17 bases between them. Germline CDR1 reads MNHEY; CDR2 reads SVGAGI. This CDR3 is 14 amino acids long. As DNA, the CDR3 is TGTGCCAGCAGAGATCCCGGGTCCCGCAACGAGCAGTACTTC. This gives the protein CASRDPGSRNEQYF.

This clone was recorded a few times. This chain joins TRBV5-4 and TRBJ1-3, with 7 positions matching TRBD1. V dropped 4 bases and J dropped 0; count of bases not matched to a gene: 7. This CDR3 comprises 16 residues. The germline CDR1 and CDR2 sequences are SGHNT and YYREEE (reference sequence). The CDR3 coding sequence is TGTGCCAGCAGCGGGGGACAGAGTCACTCTGGAAACACCATATATTTT. Amino acid sequence: CASSGGQSHSGNTIYF.

V is TRBV19 and J is TRBJ1-5; TRBD1 aligns across 10 bases. This CDR3 spans 15 amino acids. Germline V gene data show CDR1 as LNHDA and CDR2 as SQIVND (reference sequence). The trim removed 9 bases at V and 1 base at J, leaving 6 bases unmatched. The CDR3 sequence is CASRQGAGSNQPQHF. The DNA for the CDR3 is TGTGCCAGCCGACAGGGGGCTGGGAGCAATCAGCCCCAGCATTTT.

The rearrangement uses TRBV9 and TRBJ2-7; D call uncertain. From germline, CDR1 is SGDLS and CDR2 YYNGEE. Trimming cost V 0 bases and J 4 bases, with 11 bases left between them. CDR3 length: 14 residues. This CDR3 reads CASSVGSRTYEQYF. CDR3 coding DNA: TGTGCCAGCAGCGTAGGTAGCCGAACTTACGAGCAGTACTTC.

V is TRBV4-1 and J is TRBJ2-7, with D possibly being TRBD1 (6 bases). Trimming left V 2 bases short and J 3 bases short, with 11 bases between. The CDR3 is made up of 14 amino acids. Germline V gives CDR1 MGHRA, CDR2 YSYEKL. In nucleotides, the CDR3 is TGCGCCAGCAGCCAATCGTCCAGGGGCTACGAGCAGTACTTC. Protein: CASSQSSRGYEQYF.

This chain joins TRBV19 and TRBJ2-7, with 12 nucleotides matching TRBD2. The CDR3 length is 14 residues. Germline assignment: CDR1 LNHDA and CDR2 SQIVND (reference sequence). V gave up 4 bases and J gave up 5 bases; unmatched junction bases: 3. CDR3 bases: TGTGCCAGTAGTAGCCGGACTAGCGGGGACGAGCAGTACTTC. It encodes CASSSRTSGDEQYF.

This clone was seen only a few times. V usage is TRBV12-3 or TRBV12-4 and J usage is TRBJ2-7; 11 positions match TRBD2. With 4 bases clipped from V and 5 bases from J, the junction kept 1 base outside the gene matches. This CDR3 comprises 13 residues. CDR3 sequence: CASSSGLADEQYF. Here the CDR3 DNA reads TGTGCCAGCAGTTCGGGACTAGCGGACGAGCAGTACTTC.